The rows below give T cell receptor beta chains drawn from one sample of a study of CD8 T cells in Susac syndrome. TCRdb reprocessed the immunoSEQ multiplex PCR reads with MiXCR, giving one entry per CDR3 protein. The sample lists just over 300,000 distinct CDR3 sequences, about 90% occurring once. Sequencing was done on a sample of CD4+ T cells from PBMCs. These receptors were obtained from a human donor with multiple sclerosis. Both conserved end residues are part of each CDR3. A D gene is named only where the DNA matches it firmly. The size entry is marked missing in some rows and otherwise reads once, few, many or a size class.

clone_size j_call d_call v_call cdr3_aa cdr3_nt
. TRBJ1-5 . TRBV20-1 CSARAGVWGNQPQHF TGCAGTGCTAGAGCCGGGGTTTGGGGAAATCAGCCCCAGCATTTT
. TRBJ2-3 . TRBV6-2/TRBV6-3 CASSTSGGRTDTQYF TGTGCCAGCAGTACCTCAGGGGGGCGCACAGATACGCAGTATTTT
. TRBJ1-5 . TRBV24-1 CATSAGGVTGWGQPQHF TGTGCCACCAGTGCCGGTGGGGTTACAGGGTGGGGGCAGCCCCAGCATTTT
. TRBJ2-1 TRBD1 TRBV7-2 CASSKQGIPYNEQFF TGTGCCAGCAGTAAACAGGGGATTCCCTACAATGAGCAGTTCTTC
. TRBJ1-2 TRBD1 TRBV20-1 CSASARDRGLGYTF TGCAGTGCCTCCGCCAGGGACAGGGGTCTAGGCTACACCTTC
. TRBJ2-1 . TRBV24-1 CATSDLRSGYEQFF TGTGCCACCAGTGATTTGCGTTCAGGGTATGAGCAGTTCTTC
. TRBJ2-3 . TRBV5-6 CASSFRRTLTDTQYF TGTGCCAGCAGCTTTCGGCGGACCCTCACAGATACGCAGTATTTT
. TRBJ2-7 . TRBV29-1 CSVRRPGTYEQYF TGCAGCGTCCGTCGGCCAGGGACCTACGAGCAGTACTTC
once TRBJ1-4 . TRBV18 CASSAGLLNEKLFF TGTGCCAGCTCAGCGGGCCTCCTAAATGAAAAACTGTTTTTT
. TRBJ2-1 . TRBV20-1 CSAAPDLLNEQFF TGCAGTGCTGCACCGGACTTACTCAATGAGCAGTTCTTC